Presented here are 30 T cell receptor beta chains from one specimen sequenced in a study of T cells in women clearing cervical HPV infection. Only in-frame clones appear in the TCRdb table, and some are missing; sequencing was by immunoSEQ multiplex PCR. In total, the table holds 20,000 to 30,000 clones. The specimen sequenced was blood buffy coat. The source is a woman between 18 and 70 years old with a cervical HPV16 infection that either progressed to CIN3+ or cleared (not recorded which).

This clone is classed as medium-sized by frequency. The CDR3 is cut off 3 residues early in the read; its end comes from the germline J gene. Other DNA sequences from this sample encode an identical CDR3 as well. V is TRBV7-9 and J is TRBJ2-7; TRBD1 might be the D (6 bases). CDR3 length: 15 residues. Germline-derived CDR1 and CDR2 are SEHNR and FQNEAQ (reference sequence). Trimming pared 1 base from V and 2 bases from J, leaving 12 bases between. CDR3 in amino acids: CASSLDWTDAYEQYF. Incomplete CDR3 DNA: TGTGCCAGCAGCTTAGATTGGACAGATGCCTACGAG.

Concerning this clone itself: The read ends 3 residues shy of where the CDR3 ends; the end is completed using the germline J gene. The V gene is TRBV7-8, the J gene TRBJ2-6; 7 bases are a match to TRBD1. Germline values: CDR1 SGHVS, CDR2 FQNEAQ. CDR3 length: 16 residues. The junction had 7 bases not matched to a gene; V was cut back by 6 bases and J by 2 bases. CDR3 DNA (partial): TGTGCCAGCAGACCCCCCGGACAGGCTGGGGCCAACGTC. Protein product: CASRPPGQAGANV. In full, the CDR3 is CASRPPGQAGANVLTF. The full variable domain, its missing parts supplied by reference TRBV7-8 and TRBJ2-6, is GAGVSQSPRYKVAKRGQDVALRCDPISGHVSLFWYQQALGQGPEFLTYFQNEAQLDKSGLPSDRFFAERPEGSVSTLKIQRTQQEDSAVYLCASRPPGQAGANVLTFGAGSRLTVL.

The sequenced CDR3 bases are TGTGCCAGCAGCAGCTTAGCAGGGGCTCGGTTAGAA. Translating gives CASSSLAGARLE. The full CDR3 is CASSSLAGARLEAFF. The gene calls are TRBV7-6 and TRBJ1-1; TRBD1 might be the D (6 bases). The CDR3 end falls 3 residues outside the read, so it is completed with the germline J gene. Germline V gene sequence: CDR1 SGHVS, CDR2 FNYEAQ. This CDR3 comprises 15 residues.

A note on this clone: The read finishes 3 residues shy of the CDR3 end, and the germline J gene is used to complete it. The chain recombines TRBV14 with TRBJ2-7; TRBD1 matches 7 bases. The V segment lost 0 bases and the J segment 6 bases; nucleotides outside the gene matches: 5. Germline V lookup: CDR1 SGHDN, CDR2 FVKESK. CDR3 length: 14 residues. The covered CDR3 bases are TGTGCCAGCAGCCAAGACGCAGGGGGACGCGAG. This translates into CASSQDAGGRE. The full CDR3 protein reads CASSQDAGGREQYF.

Points on this clone: The read ends 3 residues before the CDR3 terminus; that terminus is restored from the germline J gene. The chain couples TRBV11-3 to TRBJ2-5; D unresolved. The CDR3 length is 14 residues. The V gene's germline CDR1 is SGHNT and CDR2 YENEEA. CDR3 protein: CASSLFRGTDTQYF. The sequenced CDR3 bases are TGTGCCAGCAGCTTATTTCGTGGTACAGATACC.

Partial CDR3 DNA: TGTGCCATCAACCCAACTAGCGGGAATAACGAG. As protein: CAINPTSGNNE. The full-length CDR3 reads as CAINPTSGNNEQYF. This chain uses TRBV10-3 with TRBJ2-7; the match to TRBD2 covers 10 bases. The CDR3 goes on 3 residues after the read ends, and that part is filled in from the germline J gene. The germline gives CDR1 ENHRY, CDR2 SYGVKD. The CDR3 runs 14 residues. V gave up 7 bases and J gave up 5 bases; unmatched junction bases: 8.

Concerning this clone itself: The read finishes 3 residues shy of the CDR3 end, and the germline J gene is used to complete it. The rearrangement uses TRBV7-9 and TRBJ1-2; perhaps TRBD1 as D (5 bases). CDR1 SEHNR and CDR2 FQNEAQ come from the germline V gene (reference sequence). V gave up 5 bases and J gave up 1 base, with 8 bases separating them. The CDR3 totals 13 residues. Incomplete CDR3 DNA: TGTGCCAGCAGCCGCGACAGTAACTATGGC. Amino acids: CASSRDSNYG. The whole CDR3 sequence is CASSRDSNYGYTF.

About this clone: The read stops 3 residues short of the end of the CDR3; the missing end is completed from the germline J gene. The rearrangement joins TRBV2 to TRBJ2-7, with a weak D call TRBD2 (6 bases). CDR1 is SNHLY and CDR2 is FYNNEI in the germline V gene. The CDR3 contains 14 residues. V was shortened by 7 bases and J by 2 bases, with 15 bases between the two germline ends. The CDR3 reads CASMGQGGPYEQYF. The sequenced part of the CDR3 DNA is TGTGCCAGCATGGGCCAGGGAGGTCCCTACGAG.

Note on this clone: Read sequence stops 3 residues before the CDR3 end, and the germline J gene provides the missing end. This chain links TRBV2 with TRBJ2-1, with 16 bases lining up with TRBD2. Germline CDR1 is SNHLY and CDR2 is FYNNEI. V lost 4 bases to trimming and J lost 5 bases; unmatched junction nucleotides: 11. The CDR3 runs to 19 residues. The covered CDR3 bases are TGTGCCAGCAGTGGGCCGGGACTAGCGGGAGGGCCTTTTAACAATGAG. Its protein is CASSGPGLAGGPFNNE. Given in full, the CDR3 is CASSGPGLAGGPFNNEQFF. Together with reference TRBV2 and TRBJ2-1, the CDR3 gives the full variable domain: EPEVTQTPSHQVTQMGQEVILRCVPISNHLYFYWYRQILGQKVEFLVSFYNNEISEKSEIFDDQFSVERPDGSNFTLKIRSTKLEDSAMYFCASSGPGLAGGPFNNEQFFGPGTRLTVL.

Turning to this clone: The read terminates 3 residues before the CDR3 end, so the remaining end is supplied by the germline J gene. V is TRBV13 and J is TRBJ1-2; 12 bases are a match to TRBD1. The V segment lost 5 bases and the J segment 7 bases; nucleotides outside the gene matches: 14. CDR1 and CDR2 from the germline V gene are PRHDT and FYEKMQ (reference sequence). The CDR3 is 17 amino acids. Partial CDR3 DNA: TGTGCCAGCAGCCGGGACGGGGACAGGGGGCGATGGGCTGGC. This codes for CASSRDGDRGRWAG. The whole CDR3 sequence is CASSRDGDRGRWAGYTF.

On this clone itself: Coverage ceases 3 residues before the CDR3 finishes, and the germline J gene fills in the end. The chain is built from TRBV18 and TRBJ1-5; D unresolved. The germline V gene encodes CDR1 KGHSH and CDR2 LQKENI. The CDR3 totals 15 residues. Trimming removed 3 bases at V and 8 bases at J, with 17 bases between. The CDR3 reads CASSPMGDPPKPQHF. CDR3 DNA (partial): TGTGCCAGCTCACCGATGGGCGATCCCCCTAAGCCC.

About this clone itself: The read ends 3 residues before the CDR3 terminus; that terminus is restored from the germline J gene. V gene TRBV6-1 combines with J gene TRBJ2-1; 8 bases map to TRBD2. CDR3 length: 16 amino acids. V lost 2 bases and J lost 3; bases outside the gene matches: 6. CDR1 and CDR2 (germline): MNHNS, SASEGT. The covered CDR3 bases are TGTGCCAGCAGTGAATTGGGCGGGAGGAACTACAATGAG. This encodes CASSELGGRNYNE. The full CDR3 is CASSELGGRNYNEQFF.

For this clone: The read halts 3 residues ahead of the CDR3 end, with the missing end drawn from the germline J gene. The V gene is TRBV6-2 or TRBV6-3, the J gene TRBJ2-7; tentatively, D is TRBD2 (6 bases). The CDR3 is 15 amino acids. Deletions cut 7 bases from V and 1 base from J, with 17 bases between. The V gene's germline CDR1 is MNHEY and CDR2 SVGEGT. The CDR3 protein is CASTSSVGGSYEQYF. Partial CDR3 DNA: TGTGCCAGCACCTCTTCAGTTGGGGGGTCCTACGAG.

About this clone itself: The read ends 3 residues before the CDR3 terminus; that terminus is restored from the germline J gene. The chain couples TRBV29-1 to TRBJ2-2; D unclear. The V end was cut by 4 bases, the J end by 0 bases, with 12 bases between. Germline CDR1 and CDR2: SQVTM and ANQGSEA. The CDR3 covers 15 residues. CDR3: CSVVGPDANTGELFF. The CDR3 DNA, read in part, is TGCAGCGTTGTAGGGCCAGATGCGAACACCGGGGAG.

Concerning this clone: Coverage ceases 3 residues before the CDR3 finishes, and the germline J gene fills in the end. This rearrangement joins TRBV7-2 to TRBJ2-7; D gene ambiguous. This CDR3 comprises 14 residues. Germline CDR1 is SGHTA and CDR2 is FQGNSA. V was trimmed by 4 bases and J by 1 base, leaving 11 bases between them. The covered CDR3 bases are TGTGCCAGCAGCTCCCATTCAATTTCCTACGAG. This gives the protein CASSSHSISYE. The full CDR3 protein is CASSSHSISYEQYF.

In the case of this clone: The read stops 3 residues short of the end of the CDR3; the missing end is completed from the germline J gene. The V gene is TRBV7-9, the J gene TRBJ1-1, with 8 bases lining up with TRBD1. Germline loops: CDR1 SEHNR, CDR2 FQNEAQ (reference sequence). This CDR3 comprises 14 residues. CDR3 DNA, as far as it was read: TGTGCCAGCAGCCTCCAGGGGGCGGGTGAGAAA. It is translated as CASSLQGAGEK. The full CDR3 is CASSLQGAGEKAFF.

A remark on this clone: The sample carries other DNA sequences with the same CDR3. CDR3 DNA (partial): TGTGCCAGTAGTGTCAGGAGATCCTTTACTGGAAACACC. Translation gives CASSVRRSFTGNT. The whole CDR3 is CASSVRRSFTGNTIYF. The gene calls are TRBV19 and TRBJ1-3; D is undetermined. The read terminates 3 residues before the CDR3 end, so the remaining end is supplied by the germline J gene. Trimming left V 5 bases short and J 2 bases short, with 16 bases between. The CDR3 spans 16 residues. Germline V gene sequence: CDR1 LNHDA, CDR2 SQIVND (reference sequence).

About this clone itself: The read ends 3 residues early relative to the CDR3; the germline J gene fills the gap. V gene TRBV19 combines with J gene TRBJ2-7; no definite D call. Germline V lookup: CDR1 LNHDA, CDR2 SQIVND (reference sequence). There are 13 residues in the CDR3. V was shortened by 5 bases and J by 3 bases, with 11 bases between the two germline ends. CDR3 DNA (partial): TGTGCCAGTAGTCCCGGTCCCGACTACGAG. Protein sequence: CASSPGPDYE. The full CDR3 sequence reads CASSPGPDYEQYF.

Concerning this clone itself: The sequence runs out 3 residues before the end of the CDR3; the remainder is reconstructed from the germline J gene. The rearrangement uses TRBV30 and TRBJ2-7; a possible D gene is TRBD1 (5 bases). CDR3 length: 13 amino acids. V was shortened by 3 bases and J by 2 bases, with 11 bases between the two germline ends. The germline V gene encodes CDR1 GTSNPN and CDR2 SVGIG (reference sequence). Partial CDR3 DNA: TGTGCCTGGAGCCCAGGGATTCCCTACGAG. Its translation is CAWSPGIPYE. The entire CDR3 reads CAWSPGIPYEQYF.

Concerning this clone: With the read ending 3 residues before the CDR3 end, the germline J gene is used to fill in that end. The chain joins TRBV5-1 to TRBJ2-1; 7 bases line up with TRBD2. This CDR3 spans 18 amino acids. The junction had 16 bases not matched to a gene; V was cut back by 0 bases and J by 7 bases. Germline CDR1 is SGHRS and CDR2 is YFSETQ. CDR3 sequence reads: CASSLGGTTLTLGNEQFF. CDR3 bases read: TGCGCCAGCAGCTTGGGAGGGACTACACTTACCCTGGGGAATGAG.

This CDR3 reads CSVEVLEVGRAGSYEQYF. The sequenced part of the CDR3 DNA is TGCAGCGTTGAAGTTTTGGAGGTGGGGCGAGCGGGTTCCTACGAG. V usage is TRBV29-1 and J usage is TRBJ2-7, with D possibly being TRBD2 (6 bases). The CDR3 is cut off 3 residues early in the read; its end comes from the germline J gene. V lost 1 base and J lost 1, with 23 bases in between. The CDR3 spans 18 residues. Germline CDR1 SQVTM, CDR2 ANQGSEA.

The CDR3 loop reads CAWSGQGNTEAFF. The part of the CDR3 DNA that was read is TGTGCCTGGTCGGGACAGGGGAACACTGAA. This rearrangement joins TRBV30 to TRBJ1-1, with 9 bases identical to TRBD1. The CDR3 end lies 3 residues beyond the end of the read and is filled in from the germline J gene. This CDR3 comprises 13 residues. The J segment lost 1 base and the V segment lost 5 bases, leaving 2 bases of the junction unmatched. CDR1 is GTSNPN, CDR2 SVGIG, per germline (reference sequence).

About this clone: Read data end 3 residues before the CDR3 end; the end is taken from the germline J gene. This sequence joins TRBV20-1 and TRBJ1-4, with 7 bases aligning to TRBD1. Germline-derived CDR1 and CDR2 are DFQATT and SNEGSKA (reference sequence). The J segment lost 8 bases and the V segment lost 6 bases, leaving 12 bases of the junction unmatched. The CDR3 has 14 amino acids. The CDR3 bases that were read are TGCAGTGCGGACACAGGGGTCTCGGGAGAAAAA. It specifies CSADTGVSGEK. The entire CDR3 sequence reads CSADTGVSGEKLFF.

Comments on this clone: The CDR3 end is not reached by the read, which stops 3 residues before it; the germline J gene fills it in. The V and J genes are TRBV5-6 and TRBJ2-5; D remains unclear. V gave up 4 bases and J gave up 5 bases, with 9 bases separating them. Per the germline V gene, CDR1 is SGHDT and CDR2 is YYEEEE. This CDR3 contains 12 residues. The part of the CDR3 DNA that was read is TGTGCCAGCAGCATCCTCGGGGAGACC. It yields the protein CASSILGET. The entire CDR3 is CASSILGETQYF.

On this clone itself: The CDR3 goes on 3 residues after the read ends, and that part is filled in from the germline J gene. V usage is TRBV11-3 and J usage is TRBJ1-5, with D unclear. This CDR3 has 13 amino acids. Germline CDR1 reads SGHNT; CDR2 reads YENEEA. V was pared by 5 bases and J by 6 bases, with 11 bases between. CDR3 DNA (partial): TGTGCCAGCAGCCGCCGAGCGGGTCAGCCC. Its translation: CASSRRAGQP. The CDR3, in full, reads CASSRRAGQPQHF.

For this clone: The sequence runs out 3 residues before the end of the CDR3; the remainder is reconstructed from the germline J gene. The V and J genes are TRBV6-1 and TRBJ2-5; D ambiguous. Germline V gives CDR1 MNHNS, CDR2 SASEGT. This CDR3 comprises 13 residues. V dropped 2 bases and J dropped 1 base, with 5 bases sitting between them. This chain's CDR3 is CASSELFQETQYF. CDR3 bases read: TGTGCCAGCAGTGAACTGTTCCAAGAGACC.

Comments on this clone: The sequenced fragment ends 3 residues before the CDR3 boundary, so the rest is inferred from the germline J gene. This rearrangement joins TRBV5-1 to TRBJ2-2; D is perhaps TRBD1 (6 bases). The V gene lost 0 bases and the J gene lost 0 bases, with 9 bases spanning the gap. The germline V gene has CDR1 SGHRS and CDR2 YFSETQ. This CDR3 region has 16 residues. The CDR3 protein is CASSLVDRANTGELFF. CDR3 DNA, as far as it was read: TGCGCCAGCAGCTTGGTGGACAGAGCGAACACCGGGGAG.

As concerns this clone: The sequence runs out 3 residues before the end of the CDR3; the remainder is reconstructed from the germline J gene. This rearrangement joins TRBV2 to TRBJ1-2; D possibly corresponds to TRBD1 (6 bases). The CDR3 has 16 amino acids. From germline, CDR1 is SNHLY and CDR2 FYNNEI. CDR3: CASSEGVMGALWGYTF. The DNA read from the CDR3 is TGTGCCAGCAGTGAAGGAGTAATGGGGGCTTTGTGGGGC.

Of note for this clone: The CDR3 end lies 3 residues beyond the end of the read and is filled in from the germline J gene. The rearrangement joins TRBV7-9 to TRBJ2-7; D possibly corresponds to TRBD2 (6 bases). CDR1 is SEHNR and CDR2 is FQNEAQ in the germline V gene (reference sequence). The CDR3 length is 14 residues. V gave up 5 bases and J gave up 6 bases, with 17 bases separating them. CDR3 sequence reads: CASSQRLAQTEQYF. Incomplete CDR3 DNA: TGTGCCAGCAGCCAACGGCTAGCGCAAACCGAG.

The CDR3 protein is CASSVYSGGSSYEQYF. The part of the CDR3 DNA that was read is TGCGCCAGCAGTGTGTATAGCGGGGGAAGCTCCTACGAG. This rearrangement joins TRBV5-1 to TRBJ2-7, with TRBD2 matching 9 bases. The CDR3 extends 3 residues past the end of the read, so its final part is completed from the germline J gene. Germline CDR1 and CDR2: SGHRS and YFSETQ. With V trimmed by 5 bases and J by 0 bases, 9 bases remained unmatched. The length of the CDR3 is 16 residues.